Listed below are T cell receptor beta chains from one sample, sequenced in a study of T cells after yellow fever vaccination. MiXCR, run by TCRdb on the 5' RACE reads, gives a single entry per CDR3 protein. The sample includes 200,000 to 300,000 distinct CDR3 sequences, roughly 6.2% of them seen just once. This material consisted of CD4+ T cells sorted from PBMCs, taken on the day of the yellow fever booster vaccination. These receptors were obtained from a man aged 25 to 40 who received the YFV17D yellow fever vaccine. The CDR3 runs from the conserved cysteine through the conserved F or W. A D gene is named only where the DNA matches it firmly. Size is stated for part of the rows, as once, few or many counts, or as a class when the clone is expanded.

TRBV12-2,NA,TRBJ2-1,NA,TGTGCAAGTCGCTTAGCGCGATTGGGACTAGGGGCTTACAATGAGCAGTTCTTC,CASRLARLGLGAYNEQFF
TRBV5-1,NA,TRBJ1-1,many,TGCGCCAGCAGCAGACAGGATCACATGAACACTGAAGCTTTCTTT,CASSRQDHMNTEAFF
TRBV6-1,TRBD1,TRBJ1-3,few,TGTGCCAGCAAGACAGGGAGATCTGGAAACACCATATATTTT,CASKTGRSGNTIYF
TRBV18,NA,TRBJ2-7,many,TGTGCCAGCTCACCACTCTTGCAGGGGACCTCCTACGAGCAGTACTTC,CASSPLLQGTSYEQYF
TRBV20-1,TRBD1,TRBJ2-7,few,TGCAGTGCTACTACAGGGGCGGAGGAGCAGTACTTC,CSATTGAEEQYF
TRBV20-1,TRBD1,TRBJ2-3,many,TGCAGTGCTAGACCGACAGGGAGAGGCACAGATACGCAGTATTTT,CSARPTGRGTDTQYF
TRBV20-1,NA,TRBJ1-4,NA,TGCAGTGCTAGTCATAGGGTGTCTAATGAAAAACTGTTTTTT,CSASHRVSNEKLFF
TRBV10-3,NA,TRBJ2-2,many,TGTGCCATCAGCGAGGGGACCTTTAACACCGGGGAGCTGTTTTTT,CAISEGTFNTGELFF
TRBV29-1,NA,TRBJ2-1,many,TGCAGCGTTGAGTCGAGACTGCCGAGCTCCTACAATGAGCAGTTCTTC,CSVESRLPSSYNEQFF
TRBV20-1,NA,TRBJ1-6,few,TGCAGTGCTGGCATCCCGAGCAACTTT,CSAGIPSNF
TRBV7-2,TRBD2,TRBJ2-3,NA,TGTGCCAGCAGCTTATTATTCCAGGGAGGGAATACGCAGTATTTT,CASSLLFQGGNTQYF